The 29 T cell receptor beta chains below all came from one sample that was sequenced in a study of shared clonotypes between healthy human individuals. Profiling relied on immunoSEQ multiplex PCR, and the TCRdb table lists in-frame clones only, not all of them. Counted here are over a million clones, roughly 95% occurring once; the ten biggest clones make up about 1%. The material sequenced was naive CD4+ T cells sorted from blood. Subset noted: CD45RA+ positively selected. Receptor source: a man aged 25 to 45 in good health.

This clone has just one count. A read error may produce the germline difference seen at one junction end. The CDR3, as DNA: TGTGCCGGGAGTCGTCGAGAGACCCAGTACTTC. Translating gives CAGSRRETQYF. The chain uses TRBV30 and TRBJ2-5; tentative D call: TRBD2 (5 bases). The germline CDR1 and CDR2 sequences are GTSNPN and SVGIG (reference sequence). CDR3 length: 11 amino acids.

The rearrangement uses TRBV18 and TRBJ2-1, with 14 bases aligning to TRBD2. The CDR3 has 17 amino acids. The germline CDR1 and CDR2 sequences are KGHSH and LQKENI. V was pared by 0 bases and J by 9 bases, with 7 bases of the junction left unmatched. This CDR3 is CASSPPRTSGGLVEQFF. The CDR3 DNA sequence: TGTGCCAGCTCACCACCCCGGACTAGCGGGGGGTTGGTTGAGCAGTTCTTC.

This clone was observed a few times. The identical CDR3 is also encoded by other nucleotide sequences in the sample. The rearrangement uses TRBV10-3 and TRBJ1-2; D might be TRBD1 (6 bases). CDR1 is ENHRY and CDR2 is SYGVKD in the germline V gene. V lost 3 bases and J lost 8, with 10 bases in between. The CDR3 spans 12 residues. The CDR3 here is CAISDRGGGYTF. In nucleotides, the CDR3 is TGTGCCATCAGTGACAGGGGTGGAGGCTACACCTTC.

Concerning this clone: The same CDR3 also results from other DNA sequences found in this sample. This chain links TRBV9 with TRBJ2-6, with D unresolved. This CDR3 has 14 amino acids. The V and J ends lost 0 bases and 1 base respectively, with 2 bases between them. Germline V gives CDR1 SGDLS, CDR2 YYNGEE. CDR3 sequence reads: CASSVGSGANVLTF. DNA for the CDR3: TGTGCCAGCAGCGTAGGATCTGGGGCCAACGTCCTGACTTTC.

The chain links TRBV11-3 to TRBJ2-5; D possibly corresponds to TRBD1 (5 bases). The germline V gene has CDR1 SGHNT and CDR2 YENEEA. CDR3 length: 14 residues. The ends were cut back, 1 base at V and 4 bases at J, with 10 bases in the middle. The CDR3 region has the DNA TGTGCCAGCAGCTTAGGGGGCAGGGTAGAGACCCAGTACTTC. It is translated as CASSLGGRVETQYF.

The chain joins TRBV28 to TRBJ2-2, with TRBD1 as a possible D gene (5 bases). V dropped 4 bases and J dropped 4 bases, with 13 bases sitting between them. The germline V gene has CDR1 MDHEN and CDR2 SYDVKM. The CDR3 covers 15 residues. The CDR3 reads CASSSPGSPTGELFF. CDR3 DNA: TGTGCCAGCAGTTCGCCAGGGTCCCCCACCGGGGAGCTGTTTTTT.

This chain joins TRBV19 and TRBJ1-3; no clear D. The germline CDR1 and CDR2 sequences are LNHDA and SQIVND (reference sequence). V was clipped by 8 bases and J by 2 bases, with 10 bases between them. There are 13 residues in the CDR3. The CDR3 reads CASSRVTGNTIYF. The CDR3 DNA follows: TGTGCCAGTTCGAGGGTGACTGGAAACACCATATATTTT.

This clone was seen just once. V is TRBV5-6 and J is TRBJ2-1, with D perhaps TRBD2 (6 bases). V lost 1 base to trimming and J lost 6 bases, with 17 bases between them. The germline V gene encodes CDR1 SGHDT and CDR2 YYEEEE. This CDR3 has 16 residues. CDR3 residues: CASSLRAGLAINEQFF. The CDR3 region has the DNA TGTGCCAGCAGCTTGCGGGCGGGGCTGGCTATCAATGAGCAGTTCTTC.

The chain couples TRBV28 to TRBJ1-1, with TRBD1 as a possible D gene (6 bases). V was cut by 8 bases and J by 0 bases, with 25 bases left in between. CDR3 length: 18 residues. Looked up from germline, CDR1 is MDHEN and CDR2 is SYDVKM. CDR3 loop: CASLSGTFRRSVNTEAFF. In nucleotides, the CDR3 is TGTGCCAGCCTTTCTGGGACATTTAGGAGGTCGGTGAACACTGAAGCTTTCTTT. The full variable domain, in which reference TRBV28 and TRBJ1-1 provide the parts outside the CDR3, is DVKVTQSSRYLVKRTGEKVFLECVQDMDHENMFWYRQDPGLGLRLIYFSYDVKMKEKGDIPEGYSVSREKKERFSLILESASTNQTSMYLCASLSGTFRRSVNTEAFFGQGTRLTVV.

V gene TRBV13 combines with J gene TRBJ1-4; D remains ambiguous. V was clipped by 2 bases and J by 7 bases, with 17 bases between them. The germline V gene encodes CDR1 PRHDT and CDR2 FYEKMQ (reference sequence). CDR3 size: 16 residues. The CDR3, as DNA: TGTGCCAGCAGCTTACTTGATAGCGGACGGGGTGAAAAACTGTTTTTT. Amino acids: CASSLLDSGRGEKLFF.

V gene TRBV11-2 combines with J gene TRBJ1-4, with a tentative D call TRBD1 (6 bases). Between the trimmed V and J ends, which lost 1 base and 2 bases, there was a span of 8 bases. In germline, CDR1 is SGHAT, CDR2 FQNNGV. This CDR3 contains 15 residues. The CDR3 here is CASSLVRGTNEKLFF. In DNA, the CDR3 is TGTGCCAGCAGCTTAGTGAGGGGGACTAATGAAAAACTGTTTTTT. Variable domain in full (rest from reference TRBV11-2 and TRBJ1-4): EAGVAQSPRYKIIEKRQSVAFWCNPISGHATLYWYQQILGQGPKLLIQFQNNGVVDDSQLPKDRFSAERLKGVDSTLKIQPAKLEDSAVYLCASSLVRGTNEKLFFGSGTQLSVL.

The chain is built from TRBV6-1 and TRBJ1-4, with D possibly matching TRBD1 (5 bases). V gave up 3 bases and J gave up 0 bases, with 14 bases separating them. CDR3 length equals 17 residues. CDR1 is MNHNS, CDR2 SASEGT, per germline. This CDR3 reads CASSERGLRATNEKLFF. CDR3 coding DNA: TGTGCCAGCAGTGAGAGGGGCCTCCGCGCAACTAATGAAAAACTGTTTTTT.

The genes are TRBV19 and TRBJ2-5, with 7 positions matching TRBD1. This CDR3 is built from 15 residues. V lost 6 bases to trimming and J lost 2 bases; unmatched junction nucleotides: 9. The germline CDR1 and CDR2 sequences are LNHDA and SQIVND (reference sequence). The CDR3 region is CASREQGFVQETQYF. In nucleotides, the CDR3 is TGTGCCAGTAGGGAACAGGGGTTTGTACAAGAGACCCAGTACTTC.

Here the CDR3 DNA reads TGTGCCTGGAGTGTGGGGACAGGGATCCGAAAACTGTTTTTT. Its translation is CAWSVGTGIRKLFF. The chain carries TRBV30 and TRBJ1-4; 9 bases are shared with TRBD1. Germline CDR1 reads GTSNPN; CDR2 reads SVGIG (reference sequence). The CDR3 is made up of 14 amino acids. J gave up 10 bases and V 0 bases, and 6 bases lay outside the gene matches.

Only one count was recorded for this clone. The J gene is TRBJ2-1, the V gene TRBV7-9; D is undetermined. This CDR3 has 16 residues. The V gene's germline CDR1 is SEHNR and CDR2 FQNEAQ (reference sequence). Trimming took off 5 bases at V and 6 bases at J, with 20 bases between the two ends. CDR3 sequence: CASSTTLDTPLNEQFF. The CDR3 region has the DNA TGTGCCAGCAGCACCACTCTAGATACCCCGCTCAATGAGCAGTTCTTC. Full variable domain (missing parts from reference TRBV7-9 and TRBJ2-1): DTGVSQNPRHKITKRGQNVTFRCDPISEHNRLYWYRQTLGQGPEFLTYFQNEAQLEKSRLLSDRFSAERPKGSFSTLEIQRTEQGDSAMYLCASSTTLDTPLNEQFFGPGTRLTVL.

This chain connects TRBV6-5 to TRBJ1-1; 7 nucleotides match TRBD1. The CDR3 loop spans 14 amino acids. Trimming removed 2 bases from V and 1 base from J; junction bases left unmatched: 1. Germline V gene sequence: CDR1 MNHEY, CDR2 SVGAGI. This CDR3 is CASSYQGGNTEAFF. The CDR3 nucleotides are TGTGCCAGCAGTTACCAGGGGGGGAACACTGAAGCTTTCTTT.

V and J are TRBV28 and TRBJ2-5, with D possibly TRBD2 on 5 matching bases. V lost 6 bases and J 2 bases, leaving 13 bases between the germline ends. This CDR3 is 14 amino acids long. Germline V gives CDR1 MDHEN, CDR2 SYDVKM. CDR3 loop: CASRPPGWQETQYF. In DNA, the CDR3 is TGTGCCAGCAGACCCCCGGGGTGGCAAGAGACCCAGTACTTC.

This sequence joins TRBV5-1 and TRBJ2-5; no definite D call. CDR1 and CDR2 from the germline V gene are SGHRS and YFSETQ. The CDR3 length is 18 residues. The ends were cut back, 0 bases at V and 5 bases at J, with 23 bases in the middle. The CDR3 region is CASSLGGFGRITGETQYF. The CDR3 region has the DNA TGCGCCAGCAGCTTGGGGGGTTTTGGACGGATAACTGGGGAGACCCAGTACTTC.

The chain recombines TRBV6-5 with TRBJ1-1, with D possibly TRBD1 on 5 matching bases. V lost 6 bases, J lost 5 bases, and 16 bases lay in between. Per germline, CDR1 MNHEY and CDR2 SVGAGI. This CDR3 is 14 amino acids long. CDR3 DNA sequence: TGTGCCAGCAGCCAGGGACGTTTTTCGACTGAAGCTTTCTTT. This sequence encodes CASSQGRFSTEAFF.

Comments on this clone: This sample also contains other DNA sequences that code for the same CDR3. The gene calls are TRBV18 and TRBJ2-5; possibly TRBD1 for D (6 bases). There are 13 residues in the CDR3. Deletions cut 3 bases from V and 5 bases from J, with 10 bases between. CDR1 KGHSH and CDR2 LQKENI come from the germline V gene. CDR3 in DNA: TGTGCCAGCTCACCGCCTGGACAGGAGACCCAGTACTTC. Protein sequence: CASSPPGQETQYF.

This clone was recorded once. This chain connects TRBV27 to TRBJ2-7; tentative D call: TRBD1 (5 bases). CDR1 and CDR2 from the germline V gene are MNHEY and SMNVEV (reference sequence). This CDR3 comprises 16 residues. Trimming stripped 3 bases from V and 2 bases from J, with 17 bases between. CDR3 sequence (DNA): TGTGCCAGCAGTTTTTCCACTCGGCAGGGCCCCTACGAGCAGTACTTC. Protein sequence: CASSFSTRQGPYEQYF.

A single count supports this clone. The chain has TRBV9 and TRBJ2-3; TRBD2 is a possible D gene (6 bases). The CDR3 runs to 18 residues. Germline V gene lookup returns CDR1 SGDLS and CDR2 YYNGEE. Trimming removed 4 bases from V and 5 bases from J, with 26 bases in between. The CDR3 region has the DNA TGTGCCAGCAGCTCCTCCGACCGGGGCAGGGACTTGGAAGATACGCAGTATTTT. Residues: CASSSSDRGRDLEDTQYF. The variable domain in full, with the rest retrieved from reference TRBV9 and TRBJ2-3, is DSGVTQTPKHLITATGQRVTLRCSPRSGDLSVYWYQQSLDQGLQFLIQYYNGEERAKGNILERFSAQQFPDLHSELNLSSLELGDSALYFCASSSSDRGRDLEDTQYFGPGTRLTVL.

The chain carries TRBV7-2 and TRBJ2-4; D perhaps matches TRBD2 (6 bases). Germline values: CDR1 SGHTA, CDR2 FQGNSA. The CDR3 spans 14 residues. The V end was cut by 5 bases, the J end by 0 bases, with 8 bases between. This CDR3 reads CASSPGLAKNIQYF. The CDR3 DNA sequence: TGTGCCAGCAGCCCGGGACTAGCCAAAAACATTCAGTACTTC.

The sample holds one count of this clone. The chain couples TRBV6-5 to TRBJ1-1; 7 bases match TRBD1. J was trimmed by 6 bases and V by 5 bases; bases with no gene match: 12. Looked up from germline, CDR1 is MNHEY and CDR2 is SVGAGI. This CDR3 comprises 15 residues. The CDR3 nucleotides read TGTGCCAGCAGTCTCAAGGGGGCTCATACCGCTGAAGCTTTCTTT. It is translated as CASSLKGAHTAEAFF.

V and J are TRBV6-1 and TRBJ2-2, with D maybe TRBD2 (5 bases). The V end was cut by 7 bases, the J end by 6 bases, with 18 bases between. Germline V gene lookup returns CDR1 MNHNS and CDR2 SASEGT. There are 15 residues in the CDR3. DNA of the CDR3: TGTGCCAGCAACGTGGGAGATGGTATCGCCGGGGAGCTGTTTTTT. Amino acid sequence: CASNVGDGIAGELFF.

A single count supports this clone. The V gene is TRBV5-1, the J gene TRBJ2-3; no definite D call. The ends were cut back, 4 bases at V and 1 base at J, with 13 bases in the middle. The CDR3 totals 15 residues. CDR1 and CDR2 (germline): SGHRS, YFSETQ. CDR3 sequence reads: CASSRTYRGTDTQYF. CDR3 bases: TGCGCCAGCAGCCGAACCTATAGAGGCACAGATACGCAGTATTTT.

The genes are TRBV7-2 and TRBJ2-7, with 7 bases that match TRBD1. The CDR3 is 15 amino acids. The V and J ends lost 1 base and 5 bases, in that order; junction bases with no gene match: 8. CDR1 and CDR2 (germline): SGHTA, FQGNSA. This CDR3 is CASSLVRQGRDEQYF. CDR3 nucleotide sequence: TGTGCCAGCAGCTTAGTCCGACAGGGCCGCGACGAGCAGTACTTC.

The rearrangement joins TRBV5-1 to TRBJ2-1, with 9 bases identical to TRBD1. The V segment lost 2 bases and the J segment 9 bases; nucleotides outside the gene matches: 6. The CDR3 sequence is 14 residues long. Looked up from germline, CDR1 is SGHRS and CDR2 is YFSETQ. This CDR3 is CASSLWTGEGEQFF. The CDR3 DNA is TGCGCCAGCAGCTTATGGACAGGGGAGGGTGAGCAGTTCTTC.

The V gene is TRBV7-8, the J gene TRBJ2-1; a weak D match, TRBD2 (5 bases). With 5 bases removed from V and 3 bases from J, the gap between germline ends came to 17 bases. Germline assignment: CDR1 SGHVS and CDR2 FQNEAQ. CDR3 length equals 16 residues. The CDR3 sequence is CASSPPKGVGYNEQFF. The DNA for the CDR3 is TGTGCCAGCAGCCCGCCAAAGGGAGTGGGCTACAATGAGCAGTTCTTC.